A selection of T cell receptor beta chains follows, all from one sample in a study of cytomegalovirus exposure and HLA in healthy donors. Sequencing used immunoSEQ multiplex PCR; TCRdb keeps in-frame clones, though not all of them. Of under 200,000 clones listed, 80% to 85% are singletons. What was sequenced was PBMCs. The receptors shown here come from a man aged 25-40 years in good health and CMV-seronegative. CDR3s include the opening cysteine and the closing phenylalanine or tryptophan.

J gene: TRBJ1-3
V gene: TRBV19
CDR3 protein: CASSIQGTNTIYF

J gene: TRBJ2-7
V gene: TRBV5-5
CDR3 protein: CASSLGTGRYEQYF

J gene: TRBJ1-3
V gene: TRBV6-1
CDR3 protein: CASSERDRVDTIYF

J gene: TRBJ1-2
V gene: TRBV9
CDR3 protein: CASSARQGSPYGYTF

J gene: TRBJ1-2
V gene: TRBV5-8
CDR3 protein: CASSQGRGRHYGYTF

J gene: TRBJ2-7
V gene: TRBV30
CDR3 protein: CALQGSYEQYF

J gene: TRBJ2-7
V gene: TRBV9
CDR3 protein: CASSVGQGNYEQYF

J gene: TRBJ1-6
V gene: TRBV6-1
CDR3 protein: CASQTGFDSPLHF

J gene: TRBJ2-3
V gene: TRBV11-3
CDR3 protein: CASSLNLAATDTQYF

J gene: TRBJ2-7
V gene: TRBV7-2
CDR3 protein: CASSFSAGEQYF

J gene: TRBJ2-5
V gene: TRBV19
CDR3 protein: CASTASGGRETQYF

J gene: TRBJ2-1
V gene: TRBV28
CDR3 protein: CASSFHRVDEQFF

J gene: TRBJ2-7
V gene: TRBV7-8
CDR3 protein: CASSSRGAVSYEQYF

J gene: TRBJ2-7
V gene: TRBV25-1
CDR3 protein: CASSETSRSREQYF

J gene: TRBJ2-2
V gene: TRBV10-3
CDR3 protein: CAISESQVRTLPGKNTGELFF

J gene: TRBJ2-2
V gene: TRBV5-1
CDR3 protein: CASSLTRGTGELFF